The rows below give T cell receptor beta chains drawn from one sample of a study of neurological immune-mediated disorders. TCRdb processed the 5' RACE reads anew with MiXCR; each CDR3 protein has one entry. In the table there are about 60,000 distinct CDR3 sequences, less than 4.5% of which are singletons. Sample: PBMCs. The receptor source for this set is a man younger than 45 with multiple sclerosis. The CDR3 runs from the conserved cysteine through the conserved F or W. Each record gives: CDR3 DNA, CDR3 protein, clone size, D gene, V gene, J gene. A D gene is named only where the DNA matches it firmly. Where a row states a size, it is once, few, many or the class of an expanded clone; other rows omit it.

CDR3 DNA: TGCAGTGCTAGAGATCCGGCAGGGCAAGGCTACACCTTC
CDR3 protein: CSARDPAGQGYTF
clone size: .
D gene: .
V gene: TRBV20-1
J gene: TRBJ1-2

CDR3 DNA: TGTGCCAGCAAACATGGCAGGGTCGAAGGCTACACCTTC
CDR3 protein: CASKHGRVEGYTF
clone size: few
D gene: .
V gene: TRBV27
J gene: TRBJ1-2

CDR3 DNA: TGCGCCAGCAGCTCCATGACAGACACTGAAGCTTTCTTT
CDR3 protein: CASSSMTDTEAFF
clone size: many
D gene: .
V gene: TRBV5-1
J gene: TRBJ1-1

CDR3 DNA: TGCAGCGCCCGTAGGGGCCCCAACACCGGGGAGCTGTTTTTT
CDR3 protein: CSARRGPNTGELFF
clone size: many
D gene: .
V gene: TRBV29-1
J gene: TRBJ2-2

CDR3 DNA: TGTGCCAGCAGTGACTCCGTCACAGATACGCAGTATTTT
CDR3 protein: CASSDSVTDTQYF
clone size: many
D gene: .
V gene: TRBV6-4
J gene: TRBJ2-3

CDR3 DNA: TGCGCCAGTCGAACTGGGTACAATGAGCAGTTCTTC
CDR3 protein: CASRTGYNEQFF
clone size: many
D gene: .
V gene: TRBV5-1
J gene: TRBJ2-1

CDR3 DNA: TGCAGTGCTAGCCAGGGCAGAAACTATGGCTACACCTTC
CDR3 protein: CSASQGRNYGYTF
clone size: .
D gene: .
V gene: TRBV20-1
J gene: TRBJ1-2

CDR3 DNA: TGTGCCAGCAGTTTTCCAGGTATTAGCAATCAGCCCCAGCATTTT
CDR3 protein: CASSFPGISNQPQHF
clone size: many
D gene: .
V gene: TRBV28
J gene: TRBJ1-5

CDR3 DNA: TGTGCCAGCAGCTCTGGAACCAACTACGAGCAGTACTTC
CDR3 protein: CASSSGTNYEQYF
clone size: many
D gene: .
V gene: TRBV5-6
J gene: TRBJ2-7

CDR3 DNA: TGTGCCAGCAGTTTCGGACGGTCCGAGCAGTACTTC
CDR3 protein: CASSFGRSEQYF
clone size: few
D gene: .
V gene: TRBV12-3/TRBV12-4
J gene: TRBJ2-7

CDR3 DNA: TGTGCCAGCAGCTACAGGGGGCACGCCTACAATGAGCAGTTCTTC
CDR3 protein: CASSYRGHAYNEQFF
clone size: many
D gene: TRBD1
V gene: TRBV28
J gene: TRBJ2-1

CDR3 DNA: TGTGCCAGCAGCAGTGGGACCAGGGAACCGTACACTGAAGCTTTCTTT
CDR3 protein: CASSSGTREPYTEAFF
clone size: many
D gene: .
V gene: TRBV6-6
J gene: TRBJ1-1

CDR3 DNA: TGCGCCAGCGGGACTAGCGTACTCACAGATACGCAGTATTTT
CDR3 protein: CASGTSVLTDTQYF
clone size: many
D gene: TRBD2
V gene: TRBV5-1
J gene: TRBJ2-3

CDR3 DNA: TGCGCCAGCAGGGGAGATAACTATGGCTACACCTTC
CDR3 protein: CASRGDNYGYTF
clone size: many
D gene: .
V gene: TRBV5-1
J gene: TRBJ1-2